The following is a T cell receptor beta chain sequence with its context. Antigen specificity is unknown. CDR1 and CDR2 (germline): SNHLY, FYNNEI. The V gene lost 5 bases and the J gene lost 7 bases, with 15 bases spanning the gap. This CDR3 region has 13 residues. The sample comes from a study of T cell repertoires in cytomegalovirus infection. At the level of the study: Recently identified HLA-C-restricted CMV epitopes were among the peptides used. Based on public TCR beta signatures, there were indications of CMV infection and of a matching HLA type. Findings and limits, study-wide: Using cumulative public TCR beta family frequency, the authors identified those who carried CMV together with the relevant HLA. Clonotype analysis showed dominance of the ex vivo response by HLA-C-restricted CMV-specific TCR beta clonotypes.

One entry per CDR3 protein, called by TCRdb with MiXCR from the reads. The repertoire consists of 110,000 or so distinct CDR3 sequences, with about 30% occurring once and the leading ten covering 80% to 90%. The sequence came from a human donor in good health (CMV status not recorded). Some clones in this sample may be carry-over from other donors' samples. The input for sequencing was CD8+ T cells from cultured PBMCs, taken from culture after CMV antigen stimulation. This rearrangement joins TRBV2 to TRBJ2-7, with D possibly TRBD2 on 7 matching bases. CDR3 amino acids: CASSRMGGREQYF. Here the CDR3 DNA reads TGTGCCAGCAGTCGAATGGGGGGGCGAGAGCAGTACTTC. The whole variable domain, filled in from reference TRBV2 and TRBJ2-7, reads EPEVTQTPSHQVTQMGQEVILRCVPISNHLYFYWYRQILGQKVEFLVSFYNNEISEKSEIFDDQFSVERPDGSNFTLKIRSTKLEDSAMYFCASSRMGGREQYFGPGTRLTVT.